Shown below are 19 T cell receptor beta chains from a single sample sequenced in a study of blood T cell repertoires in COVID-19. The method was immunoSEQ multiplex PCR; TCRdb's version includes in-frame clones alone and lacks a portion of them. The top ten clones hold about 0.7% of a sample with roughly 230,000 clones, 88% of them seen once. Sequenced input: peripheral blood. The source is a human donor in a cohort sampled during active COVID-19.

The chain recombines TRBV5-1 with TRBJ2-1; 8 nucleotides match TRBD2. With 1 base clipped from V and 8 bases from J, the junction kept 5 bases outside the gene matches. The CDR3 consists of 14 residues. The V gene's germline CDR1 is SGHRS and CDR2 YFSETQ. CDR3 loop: CASSLSGGADEQFF. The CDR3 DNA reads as TGCGCCAGCAGCTTGTCGGGGGGGGCCGATGAGCAGTTCTTC.

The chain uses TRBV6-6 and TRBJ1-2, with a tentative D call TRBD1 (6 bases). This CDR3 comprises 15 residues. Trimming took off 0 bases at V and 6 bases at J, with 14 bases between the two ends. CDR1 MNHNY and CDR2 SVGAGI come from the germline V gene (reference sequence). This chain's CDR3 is CASSYSKGGLDGYTF. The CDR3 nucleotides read TGTGCCAGCAGTTACTCGAAAGGGGGTCTCGATGGCTACACCTTC.

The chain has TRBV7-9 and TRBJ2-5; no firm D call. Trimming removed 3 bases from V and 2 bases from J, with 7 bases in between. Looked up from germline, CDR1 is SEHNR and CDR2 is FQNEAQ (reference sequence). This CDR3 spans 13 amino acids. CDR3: CASSFAGQETQYF. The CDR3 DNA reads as TGTGCCAGCAGCTTTGCAGGACAAGAGACCCAGTACTTC. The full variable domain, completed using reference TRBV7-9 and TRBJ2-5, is DTGVSQNPRHKITKRGQNVTFRCDPISEHNRLYWYRQTLGQGPEFLTYFQNEAQLEKSRLLSDRFSAERPKGSFSTLEIQRTEQGDSAMYLCASSFAGQETQYFGPGTRLLVL.

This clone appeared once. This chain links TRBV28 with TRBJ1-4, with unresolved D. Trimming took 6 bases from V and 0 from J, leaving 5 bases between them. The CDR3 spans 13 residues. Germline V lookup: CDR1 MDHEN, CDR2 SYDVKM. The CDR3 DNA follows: TGTGCCAGCAGGACTCCAACTAATGAAAAACTGTTTTTT. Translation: CASRTPTNEKLFF.

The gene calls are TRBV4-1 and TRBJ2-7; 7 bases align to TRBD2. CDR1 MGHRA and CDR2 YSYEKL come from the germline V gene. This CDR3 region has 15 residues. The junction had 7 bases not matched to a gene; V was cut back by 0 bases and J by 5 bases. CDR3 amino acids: CASSQDGFGGDEQYF. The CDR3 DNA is TGCGCCAGCAGCCAAGACGGGTTTGGGGGGGACGAGCAGTACTTC.

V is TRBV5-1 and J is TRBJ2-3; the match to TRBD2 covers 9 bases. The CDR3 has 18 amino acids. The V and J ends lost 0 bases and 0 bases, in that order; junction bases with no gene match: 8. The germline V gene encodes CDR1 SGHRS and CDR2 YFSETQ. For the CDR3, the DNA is TGCGCCAGCAGCTTGGAACCCGCGGGGGGGCTCAGCACAGATACGCAGTATTTT. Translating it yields CASSLEPAGGLSTDTQYF.

CDR3 bases: TGTGCCAGCAGCGCCTCTTGGACAGCCTCCTCCTACGAGCAGTACTTC. Protein product: CASSASWTASSYEQYF. The chain uses TRBV5-4 and TRBJ2-7; TRBD1 is a possible D gene (6 bases). V lost 4 bases to trimming and J lost 0 bases, with 17 bases between them. The CDR3 covers 16 residues. The germline V gene encodes CDR1 SGHNT and CDR2 YYREEE (reference sequence).

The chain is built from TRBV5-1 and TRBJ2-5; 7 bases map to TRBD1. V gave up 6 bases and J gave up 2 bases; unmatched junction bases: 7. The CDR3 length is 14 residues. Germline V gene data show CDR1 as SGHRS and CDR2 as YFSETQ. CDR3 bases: TGCGCCAGCACTGGGACAGTTGCACAAGAGACCCAGTACTTC. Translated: CASTGTVAQETQYF.

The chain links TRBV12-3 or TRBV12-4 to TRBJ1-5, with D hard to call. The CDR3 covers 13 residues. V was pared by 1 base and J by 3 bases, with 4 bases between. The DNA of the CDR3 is TGTGCCAGCAGTTTAGTTCTCAATCAGCCCCAGCATTTT. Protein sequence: CASSLVLNQPQHF.

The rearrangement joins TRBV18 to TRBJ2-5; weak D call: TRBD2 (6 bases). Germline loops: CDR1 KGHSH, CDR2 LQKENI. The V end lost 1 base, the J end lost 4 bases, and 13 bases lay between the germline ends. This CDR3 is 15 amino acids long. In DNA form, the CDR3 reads TGTGCCAGCTCACCACTCGCTAGCGATAGAGAGACCCAGTACTTC. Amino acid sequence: CASSPLASDRETQYF.

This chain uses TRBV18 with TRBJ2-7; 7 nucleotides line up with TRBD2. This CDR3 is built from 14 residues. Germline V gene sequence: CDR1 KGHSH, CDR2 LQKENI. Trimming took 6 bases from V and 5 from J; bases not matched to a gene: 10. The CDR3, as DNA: TGTGCCAGCTCCCCTCTCGGGAGGTACGACGAGCAGTACTTC. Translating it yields CASSPLGRYDEQYF.

The CDR3 region is CATQPLRQGNTEAFF. CDR3 bases: TGCGCCACCCAACCTTTAAGACAGGGGAACACTGAAGCTTTCTTT. The rearrangement uses TRBV10-2 and TRBJ1-1; 7 nucleotides match TRBD1. Germline CDR1 reads WSHSY; CDR2 reads SAAADI. This CDR3 region has 15 residues. V dropped 10 bases and J dropped 1; count of bases not matched to a gene: 12.

Here the CDR3 DNA reads TGCAGCGTTGTGGGACAGGGGGCTGAGTACGAGCAGTACTTC. It codes for CSVVGQGAEYEQYF. The J gene is TRBJ2-7, the V gene TRBV29-1; 12 bases agree with TRBD1. Germline CDR1 SQVTM, CDR2 ANQGSEA. This CDR3 contains 14 residues. V gave up 4 bases and J gave up 4 bases; unmatched junction bases: 5.

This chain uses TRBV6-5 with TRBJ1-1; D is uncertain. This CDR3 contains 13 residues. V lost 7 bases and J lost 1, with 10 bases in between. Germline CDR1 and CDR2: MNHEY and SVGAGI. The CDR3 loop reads CASMKLSNTEAFF. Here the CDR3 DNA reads TGTGCCAGCATGAAGCTTTCGAACACTGAAGCTTTCTTT.

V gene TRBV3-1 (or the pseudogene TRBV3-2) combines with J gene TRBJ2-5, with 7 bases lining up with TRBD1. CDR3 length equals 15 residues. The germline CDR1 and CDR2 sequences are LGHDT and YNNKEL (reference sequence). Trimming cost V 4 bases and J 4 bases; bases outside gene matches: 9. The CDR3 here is CASSLRGMPAETQYF. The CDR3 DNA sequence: TGTGCCAGCAGCCTCAGGGGGATGCCAGCAGAGACCCAGTACTTC.

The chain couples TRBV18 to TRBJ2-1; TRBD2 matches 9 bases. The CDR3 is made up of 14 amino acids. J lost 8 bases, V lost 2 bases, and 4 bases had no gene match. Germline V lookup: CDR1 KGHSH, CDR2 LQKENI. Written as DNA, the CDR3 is TGTGCCAGCTCACCATTCGTAGCGGGGGATGAGCAGTTCTTC. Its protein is CASSPFVAGDEQFF. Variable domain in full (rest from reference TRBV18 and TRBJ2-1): NAGVMQNPRHLVRRRGQEARLRCSPMKGHSHVYWYRQLPEEGLKFMVYLQKENIIDESGMPKERFSAEFPKEGPSILRIQQVVRGDSAAYFCASSPFVAGDEQFFGPGTRLTVL.

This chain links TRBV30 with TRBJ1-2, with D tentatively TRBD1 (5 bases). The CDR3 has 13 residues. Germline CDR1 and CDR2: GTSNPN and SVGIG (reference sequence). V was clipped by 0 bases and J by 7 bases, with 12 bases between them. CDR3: CAWSVRGVTGYTF. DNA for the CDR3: TGTGCCTGGAGTGTACGGGGGGTAACTGGCTACACCTTC.

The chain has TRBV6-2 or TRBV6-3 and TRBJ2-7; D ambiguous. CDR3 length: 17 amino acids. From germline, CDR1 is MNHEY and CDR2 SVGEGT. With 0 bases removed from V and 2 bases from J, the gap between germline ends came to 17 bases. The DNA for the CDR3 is TGTGCCAGCAGTTACTCGACGACTTTCCTTATGACCTACGAGCAGTACTTC. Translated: CASSYSTTFLMTYEQYF.

This CDR3 is CASSSGTGGRDTQYF. For the CDR3, the DNA is TGCGCCAGCAGCTCCGGGACAGGGGGGCGGGATACGCAGTATTTT. The chain joins TRBV5-1 to TRBJ2-3, with 11 bases matching TRBD1. CDR1 and CDR2 (germline): SGHRS, YFSETQ. After removal of 3 bases from V and 6 bases from J, the junction contained 6 bases not matched to a gene. The CDR3 contains 15 residues.